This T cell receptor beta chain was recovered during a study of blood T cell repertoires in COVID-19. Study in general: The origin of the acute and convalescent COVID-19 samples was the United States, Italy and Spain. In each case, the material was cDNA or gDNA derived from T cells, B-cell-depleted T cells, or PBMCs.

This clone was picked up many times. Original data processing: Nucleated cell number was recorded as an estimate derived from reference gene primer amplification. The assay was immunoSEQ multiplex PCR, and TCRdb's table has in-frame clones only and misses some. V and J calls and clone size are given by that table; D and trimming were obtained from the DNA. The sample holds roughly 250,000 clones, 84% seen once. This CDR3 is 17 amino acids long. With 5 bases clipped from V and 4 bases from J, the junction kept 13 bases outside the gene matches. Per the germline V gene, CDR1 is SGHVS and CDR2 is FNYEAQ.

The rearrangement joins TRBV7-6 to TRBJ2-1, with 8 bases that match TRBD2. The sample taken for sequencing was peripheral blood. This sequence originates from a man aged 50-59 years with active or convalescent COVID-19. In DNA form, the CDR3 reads TGTGCCAGCAGCCACCTCAGCGGGGGATCGTCGTACAATGAGCAGTTCTTC. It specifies CASSHLSGGSSYNEQFF.